These 27 T cell receptor beta chains came from one sample sequenced in a study of technical replicates of blood from several donors. Profiling relied on immunoSEQ multiplex PCR, and the TCRdb table lists in-frame clones only, not all of them. The sample shows about 70,000 clones, approximately 93% of them seen only once. The sequenced material came from PBMCs. These receptors originate from a human donor in good health. Some clones in this sample may be carry-over from other donors' samples.

The chain has TRBV19 and TRBJ2-7; 13 bases line up with TRBD2. The germline V gene has CDR1 LNHDA and CDR2 SQIVND (reference sequence). With V trimmed by 4 bases and J by 4 bases, 4 bases remained unmatched. The length of the CDR3 is 15 residues. The CDR3 DNA sequence: TGTGCCAGTAGTACCGGGACTAGCGGGGCTTACGAGCAGTACTTC. This translates into CASSTGTSGAYEQYF.

J is TRBJ1-1 and V is TRBV19; a possible D gene is TRBD1 (5 bases). CDR3 size: 14 residues. Trimming stripped 4 bases from V and 5 bases from J, with 14 bases between. The V gene's germline CDR1 is LNHDA and CDR2 SQIVND (reference sequence). The CDR3: CASSNQGGKTEAFF. The CDR3 DNA follows: TGTGCCAGTAGTAACCAGGGAGGGAAAACTGAAGCTTTCTTT.

V is TRBV4-3 and J is TRBJ2-1; a possible D gene is TRBD2 (6 bases). This CDR3 has 15 amino acids. The V gene's germline CDR1 is LGHNA and CDR2 YSLEER. Trimming removed 0 bases from V and 8 bases from J, with 14 bases in between. CDR3 protein: CASSQDFGGRDEQFF. Here the CDR3 DNA reads TGCGCCAGCAGCCAAGATTTCGGGGGTCGGGATGAGCAGTTCTTC.

This chain links TRBV7-2 with TRBJ2-3, with TRBD2 matching over 12 bases. Germline values: CDR1 SGHTA, CDR2 FQGNSA. CDR3 length: 19 residues. Losses at the gene ends were 5 bases for V and 4 bases for J; bases not matched to a gene: 16. The CDR3 bases are TGTGCCAGCAGCACACTAGCGGGGGGCGGGGGAGAGATGGCAGATACGCAGTATTTT. Translating it yields CASSTLAGGGGEMADTQYF.

V usage is TRBV13 and J usage is TRBJ2-5; D is undetermined. Germline CDR1 is PRHDT and CDR2 is FYEKMQ (reference sequence). The ends were cut back, 5 bases at V and 0 bases at J, with 10 bases in the middle. CDR3 length: 14 amino acids. CDR3 nucleotide sequence: TGTGCCAGCAGCCCCCCGGCGGACCAAGAGACCCAGTACTTC. Translating it yields CASSPPADQETQYF.

V usage is TRBV6-5 and J usage is TRBJ2-2; 8 bases map to TRBD2. This CDR3 comprises 15 residues. Germline CDR1 and CDR2: MNHEY and SVGAGI. Trimming took 5 bases from V and 5 from J; bases not matched to a gene: 7. The chain's CDR3 is CASSREGPRTGELFF. DNA for the CDR3: TGTGCCAGCAGTCGGGAGGGCCCCAGGACCGGGGAGCTGTTTTTT.

This clone occurred a few times. As DNA, the CDR3 is TGCGCCAGCAGCCAACGACTGGATGGGAGCTACGAGCAGTACTTC. The encoded protein is CASSQRLDGSYEQYF. The J gene is TRBJ2-7, the V gene TRBV4-1; a possible D gene is TRBD2 (5 bases). The germline CDR1 and CDR2 sequences are MGHRA and YSYEKL. V lost 2 bases to trimming and J lost 3 bases, with 14 bases between them. This CDR3 region has 15 residues.

This chain connects TRBV25-1 to TRBJ1-4; D unresolved. CDR3 size: 12 residues. V was trimmed by 0 bases and J by 10 bases, leaving 6 bases between them. The V gene's germline CDR1 is MGHDK and CDR2 SYGVNS. For the CDR3, the DNA is TGTGCCAGCAGTGAATATACTAGAAAACTGTTTTTT. It translates to CASSEYTRKLFF. The whole variable domain, filled in from reference TRBV25-1 and TRBJ1-4, reads EADIYQTPRYLVIGTGKKITLECSQTMGHDKMYWYQQDPGMELHLIHYSYGVNSTEKGDLSSESTVSRIRTEHFPLTLESARPSHTSQYLCASSEYTRKLFFGSGTQLSVL.

The CDR3 nucleotides read TGTGCCAGCAGCCCCCCGGGAGGGCGGAATGAGCAGTTCTTC. Protein sequence: CASSPPGGRNEQFF. The chain combines TRBV7-3 with TRBJ2-1; TRBD2 agrees at 8 bases. The germline V gene has CDR1 SGHTA and CDR2 FQGTGA. The CDR3 extends over 14 amino acids. Unmatched junction bases numbered 7, after V lost 5 bases and J lost 7 bases.

The gene calls are TRBV7-2 and TRBJ2-5; 9 bases match TRBD2. Germline V gene lookup returns CDR1 SGHTA and CDR2 FQGNSA. Trimming took 7 bases from V and 5 from J; bases not matched to a gene: 17. The CDR3 contains 17 residues. The CDR3 nucleotides are TGTGCCAGCACCCTCTTCTCCTTAGCGGGAGTGGGGGAGACCCAGTACTTC. It specifies CASTLFSLAGVGETQYF. The full variable domain, rest sourced from reference TRBV7-2 and TRBJ2-5, is GAGVSQSPSNKVTEKGKDVELRCDPISGHTALYWYRQSLGQGLEFLIYFQGNSAPDKSGLPSDRFSAERTGGSVSTLTIQRTQQEDSAVYLCASTLFSLAGVGETQYFGPGTRLLVL.

The V gene is TRBV7-9, the J gene TRBJ1-5; 7 positions agree with TRBD1. The CDR3 is 14 residues long. Germline V gives CDR1 SEHNR, CDR2 FQNEAQ (reference sequence). The V segment lost 6 bases and the J segment 6 bases; nucleotides outside the gene matches: 8. CDR3 amino acids: CASSSTGATQPQHF. For the CDR3, the DNA is TGTGCCAGCAGTTCTACAGGGGCGACTCAGCCCCAGCATTTT. The full variable domain, completed using reference TRBV7-9 and TRBJ1-5, is DTGVSQNPRHKITKRGQNVTFRCDPISEHNRLYWYRQTLGQGPEFLTYFQNEAQLEKSRLLSDRFSAERPKGSFSTLEIQRTEQGDSAMYLCASSSTGATQPQHFGDGTRLSIL.

V is TRBV5-1 and J is TRBJ2-7; 9 bases line up with TRBD2. The ends lost 4 bases at V and 0 bases at J; junction bases unmatched: 11. This CDR3 is 17 amino acids long. Germline CDR1 SGHRS, CDR2 YFSETQ. The CDR3 DNA sequence: TGCGCCAGCAGCCATTCTCCCACTAGCGGGTCCTCCTACGAGCAGTACTTC. It encodes CASSHSPTSGSSYEQYF.

This chain joins TRBV13 and TRBJ1-2, with TRBD1 as a possible D gene (6 bases). V was cut by 2 bases and J by 6 bases, with 22 bases left in between. There are 17 residues in the CDR3. In germline, CDR1 is PRHDT, CDR2 FYEKMQ (reference sequence). In DNA form, the CDR3 reads TGTGCCAGCAGCTTAAGGGGCTGGGGGGCCGCGGGAGATGGCTACACCTTC. Protein sequence: CASSLRGWGAAGDGYTF.

The CDR3 loop reads CASSPGQGPSYEQYF. CDR3 DNA: TGTGCCAGCTCACCGGGACAGGGACCCTCCTACGAGCAGTACTTC. This sequence joins TRBV18 and TRBJ2-7, with 9 bases that match TRBD1. The CDR3 contains 15 residues. CDR1 KGHSH and CDR2 LQKENI come from the germline V gene. The V and J ends lost 3 bases and 0 bases, in that order; junction bases with no gene match: 3.

The chain links TRBV10-3 to TRBJ1-5; D is uncertain. CDR3 length equals 12 residues. The V gene lost 6 bases and the J gene lost 6 bases, with 9 bases spanning the gap. Germline V gene data show CDR1 as ENHRY and CDR2 as SYGVKD. CDR3 region: CAISGESQPQHF. The CDR3 bases are TGTGCCATCAGCGGGGAGTCTCAGCCCCAGCATTTT.

The V call is TRBV7-2, the J call TRBJ2-4, with 8 positions matching TRBD1. With 5 bases clipped from V and 1 base from J, the junction kept 16 bases outside the gene matches. Germline loops: CDR1 SGHTA, CDR2 FQGNSA. The CDR3 has 19 amino acids. The CDR3: CASSPGQEDWTRAKNIQYF. CDR3 nucleotide sequence: TGTGCCAGCAGCCCGGGACAGGAAGATTGGACCCGCGCCAAAAACATTCAGTACTTC.

The rearrangement joins TRBV6-1 to TRBJ2-1; TRBD2 matches 8 bases. V lost 5 bases and J lost 8; bases outside the gene matches: 8. CDR1 is MNHNS, CDR2 SASEGT, per germline. CDR3 size: 14 residues. The CDR3 coding sequence is TGTGCCAGCAGTACAAGCGGGAGTAAGCATGAGCAGTTCTTC. Its protein is CASSTSGSKHEQFF.

The genes are TRBV5-1 and TRBJ2-5; TRBD1 matches 7 bases. The CDR3 is made up of 14 amino acids. From germline, CDR1 is SGHRS and CDR2 YFSETQ. Trimming cost V 6 bases and J 2 bases; bases outside gene matches: 7. CDR3 sequence: CASTHGRGQETQYF. CDR3 DNA sequence: TGCGCCAGCACCCACGGCAGGGGGCAAGAGACCCAGTACTTC.

The rearrangement joins TRBV7-2 to TRBJ2-5; TRBD2 agrees at 12 bases. The J segment lost 2 bases and the V segment lost 1 base, leaving 5 bases of the junction unmatched. The germline CDR1 and CDR2 sequences are SGHTA and FQGNSA. The CDR3 has 17 residues. Written as DNA, the CDR3 is TGTGCCAGCAGCTTAGGCGGACTAGCGGGACCACAAGAGACCCAGTACTTC. Translated: CASSLGGLAGPQETQYF.

The rearrangement links TRBV11-2 to TRBJ1-5; D gene uncertain. Germline-derived CDR1 and CDR2 are SGHAT and FQNNGV. CDR3 length: 13 amino acids. V lost 1 base and J 7 bases, leaving 8 bases between the germline ends. Here the CDR3 reads CASSLGVAQPQHF. CDR3 coding DNA: TGTGCCAGCAGCTTAGGAGTAGCCCAGCCCCAGCATTTT.

The CDR3 nucleotides read TGCAGCGTTTCCGGGACTAGCGACACCTACGAGCAGTACTTC. As protein: CSVSGTSDTYEQYF. This sequence joins TRBV29-1 and TRBJ2-7; the match to TRBD2 covers 10 bases. CDR3 size: 14 residues. Trimming took 5 bases from V and 2 from J; bases not matched to a gene: 6. CDR1 SQVTM and CDR2 ANQGSEA come from the germline V gene.

The gene calls are TRBV27 and TRBJ2-1; possible D gene TRBD1, 5 bases. CDR3 size: 13 residues. CDR1 and CDR2 from the germline V gene are MNHEY and SMNVEV (reference sequence). Trimming took off 1 base at V and 9 bases at J, with 10 bases between the two ends. In nucleotides, the CDR3 is TGTGCCAGCAGTTTATTCGCAGGGCTTGAGCAGTTCTTC. Translating gives CASSLFAGLEQFF.

J is TRBJ2-7 and V is TRBV29-1; TRBD1 matches at 7 bases. V shed 6 bases, J shed 5 bases, and the junction held 10 bases outside the gene matches. The CDR3 has 13 residues. Germline CDR1 and CDR2: SQVTM and ANQGSEA. As DNA, the CDR3 is TGCAGCGTGACAACAGGGGTGTTGGACGAGCAGTACTTC. Translation: CSVTTGVLDEQYF.

Worth noting for this clone: One end of the junction varies from germline; a read error may be responsible. The chain links TRBV20-1 to TRBJ2-7, with D possibly TRBD2 on 5 matching bases. CDR3 size: 11 residues. Germline V gives CDR1 DFQATT, CDR2 SNEGSKA (reference sequence). The CDR3 reads CSASPGSKAHF. In nucleotides, the CDR3 is TGCAGTGCTTCTCCGGGATCCAAGGCGCACTTC.

The chain employs TRBV29-1 and TRBJ2-5; the match to TRBD1 covers 9 bases. Germline V gives CDR1 SQVTM, CDR2 ANQGSEA. The junction had 8 bases not matched to a gene; V was cut back by 2 bases and J by 7 bases. The length of the CDR3 is 14 residues. The CDR3 DNA follows: TGCAGCGTTGAACCGGACGACAGGGGGTGGACCCAGTACTTC. It yields the protein CSVEPDDRGWTQYF.

This clone was seen a single time. The chain carries TRBV4-3 and TRBJ2-4; D is unclear. V shed 0 bases and J shed 1 base, with 7 bases lying between them. CDR3 size: 15 residues. Germline lookup yields CDR1 LGHNA and CDR2 YSLEER. The DNA of the CDR3 is TGCGCCAGCAGCCAAGACTACGTGGCCAAAAACATTCAGTACTTC. Residues: CASSQDYVAKNIQYF.

V is TRBV9 and J is TRBJ2-7; 9 bases align to TRBD1. V shed 4 bases and J 5 bases; nucleotides not matched to a gene: 13. This CDR3 is 16 amino acids long. Looked up from germline, CDR1 is SGDLS and CDR2 is YYNGEE. DNA of the CDR3: TGTGCCAGCAGCCCCGACAGAACAGGGGGCGCGGACGAGCAGTACTTC. Translation: CASSPDRTGGADEQYF.